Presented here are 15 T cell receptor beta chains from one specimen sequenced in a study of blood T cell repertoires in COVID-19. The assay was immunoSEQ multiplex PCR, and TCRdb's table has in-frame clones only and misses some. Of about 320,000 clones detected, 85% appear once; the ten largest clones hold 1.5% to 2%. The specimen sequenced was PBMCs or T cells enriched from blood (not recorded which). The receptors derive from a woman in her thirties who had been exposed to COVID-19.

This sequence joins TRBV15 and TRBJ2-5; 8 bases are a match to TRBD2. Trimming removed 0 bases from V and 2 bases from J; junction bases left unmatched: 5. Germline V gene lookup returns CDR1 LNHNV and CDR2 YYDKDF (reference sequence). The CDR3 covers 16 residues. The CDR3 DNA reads TGTGCCACCAGCAGAGATCAAGCGGGGGCACAAGAGACCCAGTACTTC. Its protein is CATSRDQAGAQETQYF.

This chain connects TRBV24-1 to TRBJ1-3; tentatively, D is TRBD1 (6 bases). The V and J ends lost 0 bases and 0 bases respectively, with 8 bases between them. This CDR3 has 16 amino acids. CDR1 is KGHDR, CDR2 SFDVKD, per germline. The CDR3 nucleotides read TGTGCCACCAGTGATTTGAGGGACAACTCTGGAAACACCATATATTTT. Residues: CATSDLRDNSGNTIYF.

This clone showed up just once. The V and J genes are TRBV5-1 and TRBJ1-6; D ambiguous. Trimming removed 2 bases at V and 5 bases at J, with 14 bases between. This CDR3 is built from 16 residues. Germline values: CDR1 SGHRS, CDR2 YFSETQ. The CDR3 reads CASSLSRVKDNSPLHF. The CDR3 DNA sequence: TGCGCCAGCAGCTTATCGAGGGTGAAGGATAATTCACCCCTCCACTTT.

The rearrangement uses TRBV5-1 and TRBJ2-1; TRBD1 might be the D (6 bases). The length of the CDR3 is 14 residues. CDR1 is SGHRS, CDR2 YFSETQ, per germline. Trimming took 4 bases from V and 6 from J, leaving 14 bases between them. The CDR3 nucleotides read TGCGCCAGCAGCGTGGGGACACTGCTCAATGAGCAGTTCTTC. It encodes CASSVGTLLNEQFF.

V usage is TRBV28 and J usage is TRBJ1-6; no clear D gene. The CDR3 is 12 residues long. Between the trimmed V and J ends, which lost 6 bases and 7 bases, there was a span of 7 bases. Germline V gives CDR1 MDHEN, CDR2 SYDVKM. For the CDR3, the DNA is TGTGCCAGCAGACAGACCAATTCACCCCTCCACTTT. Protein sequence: CASRQTNSPLHF.

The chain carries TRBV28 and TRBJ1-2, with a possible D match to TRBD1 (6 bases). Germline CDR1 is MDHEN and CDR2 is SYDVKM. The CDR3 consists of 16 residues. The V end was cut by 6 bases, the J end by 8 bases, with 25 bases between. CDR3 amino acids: CASRLPGQLAVLGYTF. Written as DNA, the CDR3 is TGTGCCAGCAGGCTCCCAGGACAGTTGGCCGTCTTAGGCTACACCTTC.

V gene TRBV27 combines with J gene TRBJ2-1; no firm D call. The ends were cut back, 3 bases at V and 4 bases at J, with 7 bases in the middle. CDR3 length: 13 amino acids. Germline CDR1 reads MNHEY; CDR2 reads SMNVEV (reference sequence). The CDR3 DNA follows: TGTGCCAGCAGTTTTATAGAATACAATGAGCAGTTCTTC. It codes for CASSFIEYNEQFF.

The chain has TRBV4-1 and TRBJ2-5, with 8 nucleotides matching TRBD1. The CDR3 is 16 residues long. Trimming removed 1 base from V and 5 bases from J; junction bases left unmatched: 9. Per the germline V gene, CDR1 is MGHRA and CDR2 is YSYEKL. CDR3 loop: CASSQGSTGDLETQYF. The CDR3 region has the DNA TGCGCCAGCAGCCAAGGATCGACAGGGGATTTGGAGACCCAGTACTTC.

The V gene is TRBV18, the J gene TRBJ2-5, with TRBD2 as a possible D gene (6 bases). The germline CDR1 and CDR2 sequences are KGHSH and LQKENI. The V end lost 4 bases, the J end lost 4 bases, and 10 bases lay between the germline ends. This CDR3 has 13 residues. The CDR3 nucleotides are TGTGCCAGCTCACGACTAGAAAGAGAGACCCAGTACTTC. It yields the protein CASSRLERETQYF.

For the CDR3, the DNA is TGTGCCAGCACGGAGTCTCACCGTGAAGCTTTCTTT. Translated, it gives CASTESHREAFF. The genes are TRBV28 and TRBJ1-1; unclear D gene. Germline V CDR1 and CDR2: MDHEN, SYDVKM. V was clipped by 7 bases and J by 7 bases, with 13 bases between them. The CDR3 sequence is 12 residues long.

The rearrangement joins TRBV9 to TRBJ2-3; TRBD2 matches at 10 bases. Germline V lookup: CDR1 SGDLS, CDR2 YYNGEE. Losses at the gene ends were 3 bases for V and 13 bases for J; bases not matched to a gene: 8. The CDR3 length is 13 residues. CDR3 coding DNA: TGTGCCAGCAGCGACAGGACTAGCGGATCGAAGTATTTT. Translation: CASSDRTSGSKYF.

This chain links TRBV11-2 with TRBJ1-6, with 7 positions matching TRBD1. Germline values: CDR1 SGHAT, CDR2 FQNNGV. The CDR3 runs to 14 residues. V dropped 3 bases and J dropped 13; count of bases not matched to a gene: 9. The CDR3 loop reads CASSLQRDRSPLHF. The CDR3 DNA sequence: TGTGCCAGCAGCTTGCAACGGGACAGATCGCCCCTCCACTTT.

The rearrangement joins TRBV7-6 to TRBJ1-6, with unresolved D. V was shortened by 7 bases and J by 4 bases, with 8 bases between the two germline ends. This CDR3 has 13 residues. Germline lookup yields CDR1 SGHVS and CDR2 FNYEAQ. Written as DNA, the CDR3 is TGTGCCAGCACCAGACAATATAATTCACCCCTCCACTTT. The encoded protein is CASTRQYNSPLHF. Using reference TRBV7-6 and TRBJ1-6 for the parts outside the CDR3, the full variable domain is GAGVSQSPRYKVTKRGQDVALRCDPISGHVSLYWYRQALGQGPEFLTYFNYEAQQDKSGLPNDRFSAERPEGSISTLTIQRTEQRDSAMYRCASTRQYNSPLHFGNGTRLTVT.

The DNA for the CDR3 is TGCGCCAGCAGGGGGCCCGAACTCCTGAGCTCTGGAAACACCATATATTTT. Translating gives CASRGPELLSSGNTIYF. The V call is TRBV5-1, the J call TRBJ1-3; D possibly corresponds to TRBD1 (5 bases). Germline V gives CDR1 SGHRS, CDR2 YFSETQ. V shed 5 bases and J shed 0 bases, with 18 bases lying between them. This CDR3 has 17 amino acids.

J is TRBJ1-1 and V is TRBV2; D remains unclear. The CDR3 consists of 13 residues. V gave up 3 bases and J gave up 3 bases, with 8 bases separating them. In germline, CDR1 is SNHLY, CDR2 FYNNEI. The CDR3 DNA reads TGTGCCAGCAGTGAGGTGAGCTACACTGAAGCTTTCTTT. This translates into CASSEVSYTEAFF.